Each of the 18 T cell receptor beta chains below was sequenced from the same sample in a study of blood T cell repertoires in COVID-19. Profiled with immunoSEQ multiplex PCR; TCRdb holds only in-frame clones, not every one. The table includes a few hundred thousand clones, nearly 90% detected once. The sequencing sample was made of peripheral blood. These receptors all come from a woman aged 60-75 years with COVID-19, enrolled during active disease.

The rearrangement links TRBV7-3 to TRBJ1-2, with D tentatively TRBD1 (5 bases). Germline loops: CDR1 SGHTA, CDR2 FQGTGA. The V gene lost 2 bases and the J gene lost 8 bases, with 12 bases spanning the gap. The CDR3 is 13 amino acids. The CDR3 sequence is CASSLSGFGGYTF. The CDR3 region has the DNA TGTGCCAGCAGCTTATCAGGGTTCGGCGGCTACACCTTC.

DNA of the CDR3: TGTGCCAGCAGTGAATCGGGGAATACTAACTATGGCTACACCTTC. Translated: CASSESGNTNYGYTF. The chain is built from TRBV2 and TRBJ1-2; D is undetermined. Germline CDR1 reads SNHLY; CDR2 reads FYNNEI. V lost 2 bases and J lost 0, with 10 bases in between. This CDR3 has 15 residues. Full variable domain (remainder filled in from reference TRBV2 and TRBJ1-2): EPEVTQTPSHQVTQMGQEVILRCVPISNHLYFYWYRQILGQKVEFLVSFYNNEISEKSEIFDDQFSVERPDGSNFTLKIRSTKLEDSAMYFCASSESGNTNYGYTFGSGTRLTVV.

The chain couples TRBV5-1 to TRBJ1-4; no clear D gene. The germline V gene encodes CDR1 SGHRS and CDR2 YFSETQ. The CDR3 loop spans 15 amino acids. V lost 3 bases, J lost 0 bases, and 9 bases lay in between. DNA for the CDR3: TGCGCCAGCAGCTATACCACGGCAACTAATGAAAAACTGTTTTTT. It is translated as CASSYTTATNEKLFF. The full variable domain, rest sourced from reference TRBV5-1 and TRBJ1-4, is KAGVTQTPRYLIKTRGQQVTLSCSPISGHRSVSWYQQTPGQGLQFLFEYFSETQRNKGNFPGRFSGRQFSNSRSEMNVSTLELGDSALYLCASSYTTATNEKLFFGSGTQLSVL.

The rearrangement links TRBV5-1 to TRBJ1-2; D not certain. Trimming shortened V by 4 bases and J by 8 bases, and 18 bases separated the two germline ends. The CDR3 runs 14 residues. CDR1 is SGHRS, CDR2 YFSETQ, per germline. The CDR3 protein is CASSHQVRENGYTF. The CDR3 bases are TGCGCCAGCAGCCACCAGGTTAGAGAGAACGGCTACACCTTC.

V usage is TRBV18 and J usage is TRBJ1-1; TRBD1 is a possible D gene (6 bases). Trimming shortened V by 0 bases and J by 4 bases, and 9 bases separated the two germline ends. The CDR3 runs 14 residues. Germline V gene sequence: CDR1 KGHSH, CDR2 LQKENI. This CDR3 is CASSPPAGVTEAFF. CDR3 nucleotide sequence: TGTGCCAGCTCACCACCGGCAGGGGTCACTGAAGCTTTCTTT.

The chain combines TRBV10-2 with TRBJ1-6; 8 bases align to TRBD1. The CDR3 is 15 amino acids. Germline CDR1 WSHSY, CDR2 SAAADI. V shed 8 bases and J 9 bases; nucleotides not matched to a gene: 12. The CDR3 loop reads CASDSLRGPGSPLHF. DNA for the CDR3: TGCGCCAGCGACTCTCTCAGGGGGCCAGGTTCACCCCTCCACTTT.

The chain employs TRBV9 and TRBJ2-1, with 10 bases fitting TRBD1. The V segment lost 3 bases and the J segment 15 bases; nucleotides outside the gene matches: 6. The CDR3 extends over 12 amino acids. Germline V gene sequence: CDR1 SGDLS, CDR2 YYNGEE. CDR3 sequence: CASSGGTGDLFF. The DNA for the CDR3 is TGTGCCAGCAGCGGCGGGACAGGGGATCTGTTCTTC. The whole variable domain, filled in from reference TRBV9 and TRBJ2-1, reads DSGVTQTPKHLITATGQRVTLRCSPRSGDLSVYWYQQSLDQGLQFLIQYYNGEERAKGNILERFSAQQFPDLHSELNLSSLELGDSALYFCASSGGTGDLFFGPGTRLTVL.

Of note for this clone: Within the sample, other DNA sequences also encode this same CDR3. V and J are TRBV6-5 and TRBJ1-1; D perhaps matches TRBD1 (5 bases). The CDR3 is made up of 12 amino acids. Germline assignment: CDR1 MNHEY and CDR2 SVGAGI. V shed 5 bases and J shed 3 bases, with 7 bases lying between them. CDR3 coding DNA: TGTGCCAGCAGTACAGGCTACACTGAAGCTTTCTTT. It translates to CASSTGYTEAFF.

The chain is built from TRBV5-8 and TRBJ1-3, with a weak D call TRBD1 (6 bases). V lost 4 bases, J lost 7 bases, and 9 bases lay in between. This CDR3 contains 12 residues. Per the germline V gene, CDR1 is SGHTS and CDR2 is YDEGEE. This CDR3 reads CASSVTGNTIYF. CDR3 sequence (DNA): TGTGCCAGCAGCGTCACAGGGAACACCATATATTTT.

V gene TRBV18 combines with J gene TRBJ1-1; weak D call: TRBD1 (5 bases). Between the trimmed V and J ends, which lost 3 bases and 0 bases, there was a span of 14 bases. The CDR3 has 16 amino acids. Germline CDR1 KGHSH, CDR2 LQKENI. CDR3 sequence: CASSPRRGSLNTEAFF. As DNA, the CDR3 is TGTGCCAGCTCACCGAGGAGGGGCAGTCTGAACACTGAAGCTTTCTTT.

The CDR3 DNA reads TGTGCCAGCAGCTTGACTTACAATGAGCAGTTCTTC. It specifies CASSLTYNEQFF. This chain joins TRBV7-9 and TRBJ2-1; D unresolved. The germline gives CDR1 SEHNR, CDR2 FQNEAQ (reference sequence). This CDR3 is 12 amino acids long. Trimming took 3 bases from V and 4 from J, leaving 4 bases between them.

This chain uses TRBV5-8 with TRBJ1-2, with 9 bases that match TRBD1. Germline lookup yields CDR1 SGHTS and CDR2 YDEGEE. Unmatched junction bases numbered 5, after V lost 0 bases and J lost 2 bases. The CDR3 loop spans 16 amino acids. CDR3 region: CASSLASGQGNYGYTF. In DNA form, the CDR3 reads TGTGCCAGCAGCTTGGCTTCGGGACAGGGAAACTATGGCTACACCTTC.

The chain couples TRBV15 to TRBJ1-4; D not certain. The CDR3 is 16 amino acids. CDR1 is LNHNV and CDR2 is YYDKDF in the germline V gene (reference sequence). V lost 3 bases to trimming and J lost 0 bases, with 11 bases between them. The CDR3 loop reads CATSSGITATNEKLFF. CDR3 DNA: TGTGCCACCAGCAGCGGAATCACAGCAACTAATGAAAAACTGTTTTTT.

This clone occurred once. The rearrangement joins TRBV7-3 to TRBJ2-1, with a possible D match to TRBD1 (6 bases). V lost 4 bases and J 2 bases, leaving 21 bases between the germline ends. CDR1 and CDR2 (germline): SGHTA, FQGTGA. CDR3 length: 18 residues. In nucleotides, the CDR3 is TGTGCCAGCAGCTCCGGGCGGTTAGCCGGGACAACCTACAATGAGCAGTTCTTC. Translated, it gives CASSSGRLAGTTYNEQFF. Together with reference TRBV7-3 and TRBJ2-1, the CDR3 gives the full variable domain: GAGVSQTPSNKVTEKGKYVELRCDPISGHTALYWYRQSLGQGPEFLIYFQGTGAADDSGLPNDRFFAVRPEGSVSTLKIQRTERGDSAVYLCASSSGRLAGTTYNEQFFGPGTRLTVL.

The J gene is TRBJ2-3, the V gene TRBV9, with TRBD1 as a possible D gene (6 bases). Per the germline V gene, CDR1 is SGDLS and CDR2 is YYNGEE. The CDR3 is 16 residues long. The germline V and J ends were trimmed by 4 bases and 0 bases, with 15 bases remaining between them. The DNA of the CDR3 is TGTGCCAGCAGCCCCAGTGGGGGCGCTAGCACAGATACGCAGTATTTT. Encoded protein: CASSPSGGASTDTQYF.

This clone showed up just a few times. This chain links TRBV3-1 (or the pseudogene TRBV3-2) with TRBJ2-2, with D maybe TRBD1 (5 bases). Looked up from germline, CDR1 is LGHDT and CDR2 is YNNKEL (reference sequence). Trimming shortened V by 0 bases and J by 4 bases, and 12 bases separated the two germline ends. The CDR3 totals 16 residues. The CDR3 sequence: CASSQDSGRRTGELFF. The CDR3 DNA reads as TGTGCCAGCAGCCAAGATTCAGGGCGGCGCACCGGGGAGCTGTTTTTT.

The chain has TRBV5-8 and TRBJ2-2; D not certain. CDR1 is SGHTS, CDR2 YDEGEE, per germline. Trimming cost V 2 bases and J 7 bases, with 12 bases left between them. The CDR3 consists of 14 residues. The CDR3 protein is CASSLSAVDGELFF. The CDR3 DNA is TGTGCCAGCAGCTTATCGGCGGTGGACGGGGAGCTGTTTTTT.

The rearrangement joins TRBV7-2 to TRBJ1-2; the D gene is possibly TRBD1 (6 bases). The ends were cut back, 2 bases at V and 0 bases at J, with 10 bases in the middle. The CDR3 is 15 residues long. Germline V gives CDR1 SGHTA, CDR2 FQGNSA. The CDR3 DNA reads as TGTGCCAGCAGCTTATACCCAGGGGCTAACTATGGCTACACCTTC. It specifies CASSLYPGANYGYTF.